The 2 T cell receptor beta chains below come from one sample, sequenced in a study of cytomegalovirus exposure and HLA in healthy donors. PCR primers comprised 60 Vbeta and 13 Jbeta primers. Data came from immunoSEQ multiplex PCR; TCRdb stores just in-frame clones and leaves some out. The sample contains 140,000 to 150,000 clones, roughly 79% of which appear only once. The specimen was PBMCs. These receptors all come from a woman aged 40-49 years in good health and CMV-seropositive.

V is TRBV6-5 and J is TRBJ1-5, with D perhaps matching TRBD1 (6 bases). CDR1 MNHEY and CDR2 SVGAGI come from the germline V gene. The CDR3 is made up of 13 amino acids. V dropped 8 bases and J dropped 3 bases, with 11 bases sitting between them. The CDR3 loop reads CASGGSLNQPQHF. As DNA, the CDR3 is TGTGCCAGCGGGGGCTCGCTCAATCAGCCCCAGCATTTT.

J is TRBJ2-5 and V is TRBV9; no clear D. This CDR3 contains 13 residues. CDR1 is SGDLS, CDR2 YYNGEE, per germline. The V end was cut by 0 bases, the J end by 5 bases, with 8 bases between. The CDR3 DNA reads as TGTGCCAGCAGCGTAGCCCCCGGGGAGACCCAGTACTTC. It specifies CASSVAPGETQYF.